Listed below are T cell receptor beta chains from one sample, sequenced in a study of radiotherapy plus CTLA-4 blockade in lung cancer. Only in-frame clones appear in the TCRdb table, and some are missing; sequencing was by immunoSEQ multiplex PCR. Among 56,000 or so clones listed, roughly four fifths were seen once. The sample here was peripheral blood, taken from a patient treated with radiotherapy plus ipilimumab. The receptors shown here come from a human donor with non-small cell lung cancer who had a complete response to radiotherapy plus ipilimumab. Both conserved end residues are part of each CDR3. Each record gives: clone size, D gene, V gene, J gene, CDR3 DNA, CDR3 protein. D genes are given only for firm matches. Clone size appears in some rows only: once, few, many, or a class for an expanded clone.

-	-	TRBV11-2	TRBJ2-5	TGTGCCAGCAGCTTAGCGGAGACCCAGTACTTC	CASSLAETQYF
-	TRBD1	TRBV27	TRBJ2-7	TGTGCCAGCATGAGGGACAGGACCTACGAGCAGTACTTC	CASMRDRTYEQYF
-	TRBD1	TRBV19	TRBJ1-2	TGTGCCAGTAGTACTACCGGGACAGGGGGCTATGGCTACACCTTC	CASSTTGTGGYGYTF
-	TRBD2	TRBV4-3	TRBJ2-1	TGCGCCAGCAGCCAAGATCGGCCTAGCGGGAAGGCGGGTCAGTTCTTC	CASSQDRPSGKAGQFF
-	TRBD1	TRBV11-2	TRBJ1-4	TGTGCCAGCAGCTTAGATACAGGGGGGAATGAAAAACTGTTTTTT	CASSLDTGGNEKLFF
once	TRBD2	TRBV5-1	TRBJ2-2	TGCGCCAGCAGCCTCCGGACTAGTCGAGGCGGGGAGCTGTTTTTT	CASSLRTSRGGELFF
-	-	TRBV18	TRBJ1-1	TGTGCCAGCTCACCAGAGGGGAACACTGAAGCTTTCTTT	CASSPEGNTEAFF
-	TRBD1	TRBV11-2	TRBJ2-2	TGTGCCAGCAGCTCAAACTTGAACAGGGGGTCAAAGACGGAGCTGTTTTTT	CASSSNLNRGSKTELFF
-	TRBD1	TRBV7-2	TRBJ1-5	TGTGCCAGCAGCTTAGGAGGGGGCGCATCAAGTCAGCCCCAGCATTTT	CASSLGGGASSQPQHF
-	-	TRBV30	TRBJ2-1	TGTGCCTGGAGTGTAGCCCTACCCTCCTACAATGAGCAGTTCTTC	CAWSVALPSYNEQFF
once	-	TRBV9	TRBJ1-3	TGTGCCAGCAGCGCGTCTGGAAACACCATATATTTT	CASSASGNTIYF
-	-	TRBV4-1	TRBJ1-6	TGCGCCAGCAGCCAAGATCGGCAGGGGTTCAGCTCCTATAATTCACCCCTCCACTTT	CASSQDRQGFSSYNSPLHF
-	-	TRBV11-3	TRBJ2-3	TGTGCCAGCAGCTCCCGAGCCGGGGGAGATACGCAGTATTTT	CASSSRAGGDTQYF
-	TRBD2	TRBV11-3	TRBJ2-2	TGTGCCAGCAGCCCCGGGACTAGCCTCAACACCGGGGAGCTGTTTTTT	CASSPGTSLNTGELFF
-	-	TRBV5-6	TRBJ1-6	TGTGCCAGCAGCTTATACTCAGGGGTTGGTTCACCCCTCCACTTT	CASSLYSGVGSPLHF
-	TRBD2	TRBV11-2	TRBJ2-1	TGTGCCAGCAGCTTAACTAGCGGCTACAATGAGCAGTTCTTC	CASSLTSGYNEQFF
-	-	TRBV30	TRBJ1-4	TGTGCCTGGAGTGGGAAAGACGGGGCTAATGAAAAACTGTTTTTT	CAWSGKDGANEKLFF
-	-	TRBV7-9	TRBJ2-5	TGTGCCAGCAGCTTAGCCCAGGGGCTTGGAGAGACCCAGTACTTC	CASSLAQGLGETQYF
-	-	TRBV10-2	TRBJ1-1	TGCGCCAGCACCGGCGGGAGCACTGAAGCTTTCTTT	CASTGGSTEAFF
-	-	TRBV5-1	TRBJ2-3	TGCGCCAGCAGCTCGGGGGATGCAGATACGCAGTATTTT	CASSSGDADTQYF
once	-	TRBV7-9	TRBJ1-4	TGTGCCAGCAGCTTAAGAGGGGGAGATGAAAAACTGTTTTTT	CASSLRGGDEKLFF
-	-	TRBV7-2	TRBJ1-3	TGTGCCAGCAGCCCTGCCGGGAGCTCTGGAAACACCATATATTTT	CASSPAGSSGNTIYF
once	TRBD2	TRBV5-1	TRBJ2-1	TGCGCCAGCAGTTCTAGCGGGAGAAGGGATTACAATGAGCAGTTCTTC	CASSSSGRRDYNEQFF
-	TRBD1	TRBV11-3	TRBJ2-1	TGTGCCAGCAGCTTAGCCTCGACAGGGGGAGAGCAGTTCTTC	CASSLASTGGEQFF
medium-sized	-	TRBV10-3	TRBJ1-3	TGTGCCATCAGTGACAGCTCTGGAAACACCATATATTTT	CAISDSSGNTIYF
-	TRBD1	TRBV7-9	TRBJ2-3	TGTGCCAGCAGCCCCCCGCCGGGACAGGCAAAGGGAGATACGCAGTATTTT	CASSPPPGQAKGDTQYF
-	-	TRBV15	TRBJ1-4	TGTGCCACCAGCAAAACAGGGCTTGGATGGGAAAATGAAAAACTGTTTTTT	CATSKTGLGWENEKLFF
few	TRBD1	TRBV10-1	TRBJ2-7	TGCGCCAGCAGTGAGTCAGGGACAGCGGCGTACGAGCAGTACTTC	CASSESGTAAYEQYF
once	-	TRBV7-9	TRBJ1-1	TGTGCCAGCAGCCCGGGACACCTCACTGAAGCTTTCTTT	CASSPGHLTEAFF
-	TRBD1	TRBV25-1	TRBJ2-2	TGTGCCAGCAGTGAACCAGGGACAGGGTATACCGGGGAGCTGTTTTTT	CASSEPGTGYTGELFF
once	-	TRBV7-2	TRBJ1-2	TGTGCCAGCAGCTTAGCGCAGACAGCTAACTATGGCTACACCTTC	CASSLAQTANYGYTF
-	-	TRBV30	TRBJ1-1	TGTGCCTGGATTTGGGGGAGGACTGAAGCTTTCTTT	CAWIWGRTEAFF
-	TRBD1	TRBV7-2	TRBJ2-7	TGTGCCAGCAGCTTAAATACAGGGGGCGCTTACGAGCAGTACTTC	CASSLNTGGAYEQYF
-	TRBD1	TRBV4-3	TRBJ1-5	TGCGCCAGCAGCCCCACAGGGGTCCTGGAGCCCCAGCATTTT	CASSPTGVLEPQHF
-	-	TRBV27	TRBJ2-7	TGTGCCAGCAGTTTATCTACAGGCTCCCCCACCTACGAGCAGTACTTC	CASSLSTGSPTYEQYF
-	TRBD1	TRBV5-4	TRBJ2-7	TGTGCGGCCGGGACAGGGGGCTTAGAGCAGTACTTC	CAAGTGGLEQYF
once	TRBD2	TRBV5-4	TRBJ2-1	TGTGCCAGCAGCTTGTGGGCCCTAGCGGGCAATGAGCAGTTCTTC	CASSLWALAGNEQFF
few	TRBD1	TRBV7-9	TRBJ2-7	TGTGCCAGCAGCTTCTGGACAGGGGGCTCCTACGAGCAGTACTTC	CASSFWTGGSYEQYF
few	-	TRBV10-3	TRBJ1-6	TGTGCCATCAGTGAGAGGCGGTTTAATTCACCCCTCCACTTT	CAISERRFNSPLHF
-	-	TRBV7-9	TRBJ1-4	TGTGCCAGCAGCTCCCAGCAGGGGAGTTGGGAAAAACTGTTTTTT	CASSSQQGSWEKLFF
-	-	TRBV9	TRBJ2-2	TGTGCCAGCAGCGTAGGAGGGTCCACCGGGGAGCTGTTTTTT	CASSVGGSTGELFF
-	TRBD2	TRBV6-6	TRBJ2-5	TGTGCCAGCAGTTACCGGGCGGGAGTGGGCCAAGAGACCCAGTACTTC	CASSYRAGVGQETQYF
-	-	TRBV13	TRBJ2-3	TGTGCCAGCAGCTCTCTTGCGGTAACTAGCACAGATACGCAGTATTTT	CASSSLAVTSTDTQYF
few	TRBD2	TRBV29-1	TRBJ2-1	TGCAGCGTTGAAACTAGCGGCTACAATGAGCAGTTCTTC	CSVETSGYNEQFF
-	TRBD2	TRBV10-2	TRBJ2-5	TGCGCCAGCAAGACTAGCGGGGGGCAAGAGACCCAGTACTTC	CASKTSGGQETQYF